A selection of T cell receptor beta chains follows, all from one sample in a study of blood T cell repertoires in COVID-19. Clones were sequenced by immunoSEQ multiplex PCR, and TCRdb holds only the in-frame ones, with some missing. The sample yields more than 60,000 clones, about 93% seen once. The sequencing sample was made of peripheral blood. These receptors were obtained from a human donor in a cohort sampled during active COVID-19. The CDR3 runs from the conserved cysteine through the conserved F or W. The D gene is left open where the match is weak. Clone size appears in some rows only: once, few, many, or a class for an expanded clone.

j_gene | abundance | v_gene | d_gene | CDR3nt | CDR3aa
TRBJ1-5 | NA | TRBV7-8 | NA | TGTGCCAGCAGCCCCGGTAGCAATCAGCCCCAGCATTTT | CASSPGSNQPQHF
TRBJ1-1 | NA | TRBV5-1 | TRBD1 | TGCGCCAGCAGCTTAGGGACAGGGTTCACTGAAGCTTTCTTT | CASSLGTGFTEAFF
TRBJ2-7 | NA | TRBV7-2 | TRBD2 | TGTGCCAGCAGCTCGGGACTAGCGGGGGCCTACGAGCAGTATTTC | CASSSGLAGAYEQYF
TRBJ2-5 | NA | TRBV25-1 | TRBD2 | TGTGCCAGCAGCCTAGCGGGGGCACAAGAGACCCAGTACTTC | CASSLAGAQETQYF
TRBJ2-7 | NA | TRBV6-2/TRBV6-3 | NA | TGTGCCAGCAGGCCTCCGGCAGCGGGCCTTTCCTACGAGCAGTACTTC | CASRPPAAGLSYEQYF
TRBJ2-3 | NA | TRBV11-2 | TRBD2 | TGTGCCAGCAGCTTCCGGGCTAGCGGGGGGGCCCGCACAGATACGCAGTATTTT | CASSFRASGGARTDTQYF
TRBJ1-1 | NA | TRBV18 | TRBD1 | TGTGCCAGCTCACCTCCCGGGACAGGTAACACTGAAGCTTTCTTT | CASSPPGTGNTEAFF
TRBJ2-3 | NA | TRBV5-8 | TRBD1 | TGTGCCAGCAGCGGACAGGGTGGTGGCACAGATACGCAGTATTTT | CASSGQGGGTDTQYF
TRBJ2-7 | NA | TRBV18 | TRBD1 | TGTGCCAGCTCACCAAACAGGGGGCGCCTCTACGAGCAGTACTTC | CASSPNRGRLYEQYF
TRBJ2-6 | NA | TRBV2 | NA | TGTGCCAGCAGTCGCTTTGGACAGCTGAGCTCTGGGGCCAACGTCCTGACTTTC | CASSRFGQLSSGANVLTF
TRBJ2-5 | once | TRBV7-9 | TRBD2 | TGTGCCAGCAGCTTAGGGGGACTAAAGCAAGAGACCCAGTACTTC | CASSLGGLKQETQYF
TRBJ1-1 | NA | TRBV5-1 | NA | TGCGCCAGCAGCTACAACACCGACATGAACACTGAAGCTTTCTTT | CASSYNTDMNTEAFF
TRBJ2-5 | NA | TRBV2 | NA | TGTGCCAGCAGTTTACAGGGTCACTTTCTCAGTGAGACCCAGTACTTC | CASSLQGHFLSETQYF
TRBJ1-2 | NA | TRBV25-1 | NA | TGTGCCAGCAGTGAACCGGGGGGGACCTATGGCTACACCTTC | CASSEPGGTYGYTF
TRBJ1-2 | NA | TRBV27 | TRBD1 | TGTGCCAGCAGTACCTCTTCCGGGGGGACAGGGGGTAGCTATGGCTACACCTTC | CASSTSSGGTGGSYGYTF
TRBJ2-1 | NA | TRBV24-1 | TRBD2 | TGTGCCACCAGTGATCGGACCACCAATAGCGGGGGATGGGGTGAGCAGTTCTTC | CATSDRTTNSGGWGEQFF
TRBJ1-2 | NA | TRBV7-9 | TRBD1 | TGTGCCAGCAGCTTCGACCGCCGGGACAGGGATGGCTACACCTTC | CASSFDRRDRDGYTF
TRBJ1-4 | NA | TRBV5-1 | TRBD1 | TGCGCCAGCAGCTTGGGACAGGGTAGAGAAAAACTGTTTTTT | CASSLGQGREKLFF
TRBJ1-2 | once | TRBV11-2 | NA | TGTGCCAGCAGCTTAGATCAGGGATACTATGGCTACACCTTC | CASSLDQGYYGYTF
TRBJ1-5 | NA | TRBV10-3 | NA | TGTGCCGTGTCTCCACAGGGAGAACAGCCCCAGCATTTT | CAVSPQGEQPQHF
TRBJ1-2 | once | TRBV5-5 | TRBD1 | TGTGCCAGCAGCTCCGGGACAGCTGCCACTAACTATGGCTACACCTTC | CASSSGTAATNYGYTF
TRBJ1-3 | NA | TRBV10-3 | TRBD1 | TGTGCCATACAGGGGGATGGAAACACCATATATTTT | CAIQGDGNTIYF
TRBJ2-3 | NA | TRBV6-2/TRBV6-3 | NA | TGTGCCAGCAGTTCAGGTACAGATACGCAGTATTTT | CASSSGTDTQYF
TRBJ2-7 | NA | TRBV4-1 | NA | TGCGCCAGCAGTGGAACCCGGGACTCCTATTCCTACGAGCAGTACTTC | CASSGTRDSYSYEQYF
TRBJ1-5 | NA | TRBV19 | NA | TGTGCCAGTAGTCTTTTAGGGGCCCAGCCCGATCAGCCCCAGCATTTT | CASSLLGAQPDQPQHF
TRBJ2-7 | NA | TRBV9 | NA | TGTGCCAGGGGATCGACAGCTTCCTACGAGCAGTACTTC | CARGSTASYEQYF
TRBJ1-1 | NA | TRBV7-8 | NA | TGTGCCAGCAGCTTAGCTTTCCAGGGGACAAACACTGAAGCTTTCTTT | CASSLAFQGTNTEAFF
TRBJ1-4 | NA | TRBV7-6 | TRBD1 | TGTGCCAGCAGCAAGACAGGGTGGGATGAAAAACTGTTTTTT | CASSKTGWDEKLFF
TRBJ2-5 | NA | TRBV11-1 | TRBD2 | TGTGCCAGCAGCCGACTAGCGGGGGGTGAGACCCAGTACTTC | CASSRLAGGETQYF
TRBJ2-3 | NA | TRBV7-8 | NA | TGTGCCAGCAGCTTTGGCACACGCAGGGGAACAGATACGCAGTATTTT | CASSFGTRRGTDTQYF
TRBJ1-6 | NA | TRBV19 | NA | TGTGCCAGTAGTATAGGACGGGGGACGGGAGATTCACCCCTCCACTTT | CASSIGRGTGDSPLHF
TRBJ2-1 | NA | TRBV4-3 | TRBD1 | TGCGCCAGCTGGAACCGGGACAGGGGGGTTCTGATTGCTTATGAGCAGTTCTTC | CASWNRDRGVLIAYEQFF
TRBJ2-3 | NA | TRBV5-1 | TRBD1 | TGCGCCAGCAGTGAGACAGGGGGCGAAGATACGCAGTATTTT | CASSETGGEDTQYF
TRBJ2-1 | NA | TRBV4-2 | NA | TGTGCCAGCAGCCCTATCTCCTACAATGAGCAGTTCTTC | CASSPISYNEQFF
TRBJ1-1 | few | TRBV12-3/TRBV12-4 | TRBD1 | TGTGCCAGCGGGTCGCAGGGGGCTATAGAAGCTTTCTTT | CASGSQGAIEAFF
TRBJ2-1 | NA | TRBV5-5 | NA | TGTGCCAGCAGCTCCCTCAAAGGGGGCTCCTACAATGAGCAGTTCTTC | CASSSLKGGSYNEQFF
TRBJ2-7 | NA | TRBV24-1 | TRBD1 | TGTGCCACCACAGCCGGGACAGGGGGTTACGAGCAGTACTTC | CATTAGTGGYEQYF
TRBJ1-6 | NA | TRBV2 | TRBD1 | TGTGCCAGCAGTGGACAGGGGCACTCACCCCTCCACTTT | CASSGQGHSPLHF
TRBJ1-2 | once | TRBV7-2 | NA | TGTGCCAGCAGCAGAGAAAGGACAGCTAACTATGGCTACACCTTC | CASSRERTANYGYTF
TRBJ2-1 | NA | TRBV5-4 | TRBD2 | TGTGCCAGCAGCCGACCAGGTCTAGCGGGGGACAACAATGAGCAGTTCTTC | CASSRPGLAGDNNEQFF
TRBJ2-7 | NA | TRBV7-2 | TRBD2 | TGTGCCAGCAGCTTAGAGAGCGGGACCTACGAGCAGTACTTC | CASSLESGTYEQYF
TRBJ2-3 | NA | TRBV7-3 | NA | TGTGCCAGCAGTCCAGGGGGGCACGCAGATACGCAGTATTTT | CASSPGGHADTQYF
TRBJ2-2 | NA | TRBV7-9 | NA | TGTGCCAGCAGCTTAACCCCGGACAGTTCCACCGGGGAGCTGTTTTTT | CASSLTPDSSTGELFF
TRBJ2-5 | NA | TRBV5-8 | NA | TGTGCCAGCAGCCCGGTGCAGGGGGAGACCCAGTACTTC | CASSPVQGETQYF
TRBJ1-4 | NA | TRBV19 | NA | TGTGCCAGTAGTGATCAGGGTGGCGGGGCTAATGAAAAACTGTTTTTT | CASSDQGGGANEKLFF
TRBJ2-3 | NA | TRBV9 | NA | TGTGCCAGCAGCGTAGGAGGAAGTGCGCAGTATTTT | CASSVGGSAQYF
TRBJ1-1 | NA | TRBV3-1/TRBV3-2 | NA | TGTGCCAGCAGCCCTCAGGGACAGAACACTGAAGCTTTCTTT | CASSPQGQNTEAFF
TRBJ1-1 | NA | TRBV5-1 | TRBD1 | TGCGCCAGCAGCCTGAGGACAGGGAGGTCGGAAGCTTTCTTT | CASSLRTGRSEAFF
TRBJ1-6 | NA | TRBV7-2 | NA | TGTGCCAGCAGCTTAGGGGGTAAGGGAGGACCCCTCCACTTT | CASSLGGKGGPLHF
TRBJ1-4 | NA | TRBV29-1 | NA | TGCAGCGTCCGGCCGGGAGGGGACGAAAAACTGTTTTTT | CSVRPGGDEKLFF